These 32 T cell receptor beta chains share one sample of origin, sequenced in a study of blood T cell repertoires in COVID-19. The protocol was immunoSEQ multiplex PCR, while the TCRdb copy is restricted to in-frame clones and leaves out a portion. The table lists fewer than 150,000 clones, roughly four fifths of them singletons, with 4% to 5% in the top ten. The sequencing sample was made of peripheral blood. These receptors were taken from a woman older than 75 with acute or convalescent COVID-19.

The gene calls are TRBV5-6 and TRBJ1-2; D ambiguous. This CDR3 contains 13 residues. Germline V lookup: CDR1 SGHDT, CDR2 YYEEEE. With 0 bases removed from V and 4 bases from J, the gap between germline ends came to 7 bases. CDR3 in DNA: TGTGCCAGCAGCTTGGCCACAACCTATGGCTACACCTTC. Residues: CASSLATTYGYTF.

The rearrangement uses TRBV9 and TRBJ2-3, with a possible D match to TRBD1 (6 bases). Trimming shortened V by 1 base and J by 6 bases, and 12 bases separated the two germline ends. The CDR3 contains 14 residues. Germline V lookup: CDR1 SGDLS, CDR2 YYNGEE. CDR3 bases: TGTGCCAGCAGCGTAAGATCTACAGGGGATACGCAGTATTTT. Amino acids: CASSVRSTGDTQYF.

The chain uses TRBV24-1 and TRBJ1-2; D ambiguous. CDR3 length equals 15 residues. Germline loops: CDR1 KGHDR, CDR2 SFDVKD. Trimming stripped 6 bases from V and 1 base from J, with 14 bases between. CDR3 loop: CATSSLQEGNYGYTF. The DNA of the CDR3 is TGTGCCACCAGTTCTTTGCAGGAGGGTAACTATGGCTACACCTTC.

This chain links TRBV6-5 with TRBJ1-5; TRBD1 is a possible D gene (6 bases). Per germline, CDR1 MNHEY and CDR2 SVGAGI. The germline V and J ends were trimmed by 10 bases and 0 bases, with 16 bases remaining between them. This CDR3 region has 15 residues. In DNA form, the CDR3 reads TGTGCCACACATCCGGGACACCATAGCAATCAGCCCCAGCATTTT. It yields the protein CATHPGHHSNQPQHF.

The rearrangement joins TRBV10-3 to TRBJ1-1, with D possibly matching TRBD1 (6 bases). This CDR3 comprises 13 residues. The germline V gene has CDR1 ENHRY and CDR2 SYGVKD. Trimming cost V 8 bases and J 2 bases, with 12 bases left between them. This CDR3 reads CAIRRDTNTEAFF. As DNA, the CDR3 is TGTGCCATCCGCCGGGACACTAACACTGAAGCTTTCTTT.

This clone has just a few counts. The gene calls are TRBV2 and TRBJ2-7, with a weak D call TRBD2 (6 bases). Germline values: CDR1 SNHLY, CDR2 FYNNEI. CDR3 length: 12 amino acids. Trimming pared 7 bases from V and 7 bases from J, leaving 14 bases between. The CDR3 DNA follows: TGTGCCAGCAAAAGGGACTCTCGAGAGCAGTACTTC. It yields the protein CASKRDSREQYF.

J is TRBJ2-7 and V is TRBV27; possible D gene TRBD2, 7 bases. The germline V gene has CDR1 MNHEY and CDR2 SMNVEV (reference sequence). V lost 0 bases to trimming and J lost 2 bases, with 11 bases between them. This CDR3 comprises 15 residues. CDR3 protein: CASSLSGGVAYEQYF. The DNA of the CDR3 is TGTGCCAGCAGTTTATCAGGGGGGGTCGCCTACGAGCAGTACTTC.

The chain couples TRBV2 to TRBJ1-1; TRBD1 aligns across 10 bases. The length of the CDR3 is 16 residues. CDR1 is SNHLY, CDR2 FYNNEI, per germline. V lost 8 bases, J lost 3 bases, and 12 bases stayed unmatched. In DNA, the CDR3 is TGTGCCAGCGCAAGGGACAGGGGAACAGTGGACACTGAAGCTTTCTTT. It codes for CASARDRGTVDTEAFF. Complete variable domain (other parts from reference TRBV2 and TRBJ1-1): EPEVTQTPSHQVTQMGQEVILRCVPISNHLYFYWYRQILGQKVEFLVSFYNNEISEKSEIFDDQFSVERPDGSNFTLKIRSTKLEDSAMYFCASARDRGTVDTEAFFGQGTRLTVV.

The chain employs TRBV5-8 and TRBJ1-3, with 8 bases fitting TRBD1. The CDR3 has 15 residues. Germline V gene sequence: CDR1 SGHTS, CDR2 YDEGEE. Germline trimming cut 2 bases from V and 2 bases from J; bases unmatched to any gene: 3. The CDR3 is CASSFGGQAGNTIYF. As DNA, the CDR3 is TGTGCCAGCAGCTTCGGGGGACAGGCTGGAAACACCATATATTTT.

This clone was recorded once. The chain is built from TRBV28 and TRBJ2-3; D gene uncertain. Per germline, CDR1 MDHEN and CDR2 SYDVKM. This CDR3 is 13 amino acids long. V was trimmed by 5 bases and J by 2 bases, leaving 8 bases between them. CDR3 in amino acids: CASSNQDTDTQYF. The DNA for the CDR3 is TGTGCCAGCAGTAACCAGGACACAGATACGCAGTATTTT.

This clone was seen just once. This sequence joins TRBV25-1 and TRBJ2-2, with D possibly matching TRBD1 (6 bases). This CDR3 contains 15 residues. Germline V CDR1 and CDR2: MGHDK, SYGVNS. V was trimmed by 3 bases and J by 2 bases, leaving 10 bases between them. In nucleotides, the CDR3 is TGTGCCAGCAGTGACTTAGGGGGTAACACCGGGGAGCTGTTTTTT. Translating it yields CASSDLGGNTGELFF.

This rearrangement joins TRBV29-1 to TRBJ1-1; no definite D call. Per germline, CDR1 SQVTM and CDR2 ANQGSEA. The V gene lost 3 bases and the J gene lost 5 bases, with 10 bases spanning the gap. CDR3 length: 12 amino acids. The CDR3 region is CSVDYGRTEAFF. CDR3 DNA: TGCAGCGTTGATTACGGCAGGACTGAAGCTTTCTTT.

The chain recombines TRBV5-4 with TRBJ2-1; 14 positions agree with TRBD2. V was clipped by 6 bases and J by 15 bases; unmatched bases: 11. Germline lookup yields CDR1 SGHNT and CDR2 YYREEE (reference sequence). This CDR3 comprises 14 residues. The CDR3 is CASTPGLAGELPFF. DNA of the CDR3: TGTGCCAGCACCCCGGGACTAGCGGGAGAGTTGCCGTTCTTC.

This clone has a handful of counts. The gene calls are TRBV6-5 and TRBJ2-2, with unresolved D. The V gene lost 6 bases and the J gene lost 6 bases, with 11 bases spanning the gap. Germline V gene lookup returns CDR1 MNHEY and CDR2 SVGAGI. This CDR3 has 13 residues. In DNA, the CDR3 is TGTGCCAGCAGCCTCCAGTGGCCCGGGGAGCTGTTTTTT. It is translated as CASSLQWPGELFF.

The rearrangement joins TRBV4-1 to TRBJ2-7, with D perhaps matching TRBD2 (5 bases). Germline V gene data show CDR1 as MGHRA and CDR2 as YSYEKL. V was cut by 1 base and J by 5 bases, with 15 bases left in between. The CDR3 totals 15 residues. CDR3 sequence: CASSQALSRGDEQYF. The DNA of the CDR3 is TGCGCCAGCAGCCAAGCCCTATCCCGGGGAGACGAGCAGTACTTC.

The J gene is TRBJ2-5, the V gene TRBV7-8, with TRBD2 as a possible D gene (5 bases). The V gene lost 5 bases and the J gene lost 2 bases, with 15 bases spanning the gap. Germline assignment: CDR1 SGHVS and CDR2 FQNEAQ. This CDR3 contains 15 residues. The CDR3 reads CASSTGRGFQETQYF. The CDR3 DNA reads as TGTGCCAGCAGCACCGGACGGGGTTTTCAAGAGACCCAGTACTTC.

V is TRBV28 and J is TRBJ1-5, with 12 nucleotides matching TRBD1. Germline CDR1 and CDR2: MDHEN and SYDVKM. Germline trimming cut 5 bases from V and 7 bases from J; bases unmatched to any gene: 12. The CDR3 is made up of 17 amino acids. CDR3 loop: CASSPGRDRGLWQPQHF. The CDR3 bases are TGTGCCAGCAGTCCGGGTCGGGACAGGGGGCTTTGGCAGCCCCAGCATTTT.

This chain links TRBV29-1 with TRBJ1-2, with unresolved D. Trimming took off 1 base at V and 0 bases at J, with 15 bases between the two ends. CDR1 and CDR2 (germline): SQVTM, ANQGSEA. The CDR3 totals 16 residues. The DNA of the CDR3 is TGCAGCGTTGAAGGAAAAGGCGGGGAGGCTAACTATGGCTACACCTTC. It yields the protein CSVEGKGGEANYGYTF. The whole variable domain, remainder taken from reference TRBV29-1 and TRBJ1-2, is SAVISQKPSRDICQRGTSLTIQCQVDSQVTMMFWYRQQPGQSLTLIATANQGSEATYESGFVIDKFPISRPNLTFSTLTVSNMSPEDSSIYLCSVEGKGGEANYGYTFGSGTRLTVV.

This sequence joins TRBV5-1 and TRBJ1-1; TRBD1 aligns across 7 bases. Germline values: CDR1 SGHRS, CDR2 YFSETQ. The CDR3 consists of 16 residues. The ends lost 2 bases at V and 0 bases at J; junction bases unmatched: 7. The CDR3 loop is CASSLQGLAMNTEAFF. As DNA, the CDR3 is TGCGCCAGCAGCTTACAGGGGCTCGCTATGAACACTGAAGCTTTCTTT.

The V and J genes are TRBV10-3 and TRBJ1-5, with D perhaps TRBD1 (5 bases). CDR3 length equals 14 residues. CDR1 ENHRY and CDR2 SYGVKD come from the germline V gene. V was cut by 6 bases and J by 4 bases, with 13 bases left in between. This CDR3 is CAISLGHRNQPQHF. The CDR3 DNA reads as TGTGCCATCAGCCTTGGACACAGAAATCAGCCCCAGCATTTT.

The CDR3 here is CASSRDRQTTNEKLFF. The CDR3 nucleotides read TGTGCCAGCAGTCGGGACAGACAGACAACTAATGAAAAACTGTTTTTT. The rearrangement links TRBV2 to TRBJ1-4, with 7 positions matching TRBD1. The length of the CDR3 is 16 residues. Germline V CDR1 and CDR2: SNHLY, FYNNEI. V lost 5 bases to trimming and J lost 0 bases; unmatched junction nucleotides: 6.

This chain links TRBV24-1 with TRBJ1-2; 8 bases agree with TRBD1. The trim removed 9 bases at V and 8 bases at J, leaving 10 bases unmatched. Germline CDR1 KGHDR, CDR2 SFDVKD. This CDR3 spans 13 amino acids. The CDR3 is CATGHKQGEGYTF. As DNA, the CDR3 is TGTGCCACCGGACACAAACAGGGGGAGGGCTACACCTTC.

This rearrangement joins TRBV12-5 to TRBJ2-7, with unresolved D. CDR3 length equals 12 residues. V lost 1 base and J 3 bases, leaving 4 bases between the germline ends. CDR1 LGHNT and CDR2 FRNRAP come from the germline V gene. CDR3 in amino acids: CASGLGHYEQYF. The CDR3 DNA is TGTGCTAGTGGTTTGGGACACTACGAGCAGTACTTC.

The sample holds one count of this clone. CDR3 bases: TGTGCCATCAGGGCCGACAGGGGAATTGGAAACACCATATATTTT. Encoded protein: CAIRADRGIGNTIYF. The chain is built from TRBV10-3 and TRBJ1-3; 8 nucleotides agree with TRBD1. Germline CDR1 and CDR2: ENHRY and SYGVKD. Germline trimming cut 6 bases from V and 3 bases from J; bases unmatched to any gene: 7. The CDR3 length is 15 residues.

This sequence joins TRBV15 and TRBJ2-1; possible D gene TRBD1, 6 bases. V lost 0 bases and J 4 bases, leaving 7 bases between the germline ends. This CDR3 has 14 residues. CDR1 and CDR2 (germline): LNHNV, YYDKDF (reference sequence). CDR3 in amino acids: CATSREDSYNEQFF. The CDR3 coding sequence is TGTGCCACCAGCAGAGAGGACAGTTACAATGAGCAGTTCTTC.

This chain's CDR3 is CASSRRTGGNTEAFF. The CDR3 DNA follows: TGTGCCAGCAGCCGGCGTACAGGGGGGAACACTGAAGCTTTCTTT. The genes are TRBV11-2 and TRBJ1-1, with TRBD1 matching over 8 bases. The germline V gene encodes CDR1 SGHAT and CDR2 FQNNGV. The CDR3 spans 15 residues. The V and J ends lost 5 bases and 1 base, in that order; junction bases with no gene match: 6.

The chain is built from TRBV11-2 and TRBJ2-7; no firm D call. The CDR3 is 13 residues long. V was trimmed by 3 bases and J by 3 bases, leaving 9 bases between them. Germline lookup yields CDR1 SGHAT and CDR2 FQNNGV. CDR3 in amino acids: CASSFGGVYEQYF. DNA of the CDR3: TGTGCCAGCAGCTTCGGCGGAGTCTACGAGCAGTACTTC.

This clone was counted a single time. V gene TRBV5-4 combines with J gene TRBJ2-1; TRBD2 aligns across 8 bases. V was pared by 1 base and J by 4 bases, with 1 base of the junction left unmatched. CDR3 length equals 14 residues. Germline CDR1 reads SGHNT; CDR2 reads YYREEE (reference sequence). The CDR3 DNA sequence: TGTGCCAGCAGCTTGACTAGCGGTTACAATGAGCAGTTCTTC. This translates into CASSLTSGYNEQFF.

The gene calls are TRBV9 and TRBJ1-5, with D perhaps matching TRBD1 (5 bases). This CDR3 is built from 15 residues. Germline V gene data show CDR1 as SGDLS and CDR2 as YYNGEE. V was shortened by 0 bases and J by 7 bases, with 14 bases between the two germline ends. Written as DNA, the CDR3 is TGTGCCAGCAGCGTAGACGCGGGGTGGGGCCAGCCCCAGCATTTT. It encodes CASSVDAGWGQPQHF.

The J gene is TRBJ2-5, the V gene TRBV9; D is perhaps TRBD1 (5 bases). The CDR3 extends over 15 amino acids. In germline, CDR1 is SGDLS, CDR2 YYNGEE. V dropped 4 bases and J dropped 5 bases, with 18 bases sitting between them. CDR3 DNA: TGTGCCAGCAGCACACCGCAGGGTCAGGTGGAGACCCAGTACTTC. Amino acid sequence: CASSTPQGQVETQYF.

V usage is TRBV2 and J usage is TRBJ1-1; 10 nucleotides agree with TRBD1. Germline-derived CDR1 and CDR2 are SNHLY and FYNNEI. V gave up 0 bases and J gave up 0 bases; unmatched junction bases: 1. The CDR3 length is 16 residues. The CDR3 spells CASSEAGQGLNTEAFF. Written as DNA, the CDR3 is TGTGCCAGCAGTGAAGCGGGACAGGGGCTGAACACTGAAGCTTTCTTT. Using reference TRBV2 and TRBJ1-1 for the parts outside the CDR3, the full variable domain is EPEVTQTPSHQVTQMGQEVILRCVPISNHLYFYWYRQILGQKVEFLVSFYNNEISEKSEIFDDQFSVERPDGSNFTLKIRSTKLEDSAMYFCASSEAGQGLNTEAFFGQGTRLTVV.

The chain combines TRBV18 with TRBJ2-7; TRBD2 matches 11 bases. In germline, CDR1 is KGHSH, CDR2 LQKENI. This CDR3 comprises 16 residues. The V and J ends lost 4 bases and 0 bases, in that order; junction bases with no gene match: 5. The CDR3 spells CASSLKTSGVSYEQYF. In DNA form, the CDR3 reads TGTGCCAGCTCACTTAAGACTAGCGGGGTCTCCTACGAGCAGTACTTC.